This entry lists 10 T cell receptor beta chains sequenced from one sample in a study of molecular identifiers for immune sequencing clone quantification. TCRdb itself ran the PCR reads through MiXCR, one entry per CDR3 protein. Of under 800,000 distinct CDR3 sequences in the sample, less than 30% were seen once. Specimen: naive CD8+ T cells from blood, with Jurkat cell RNA spiked in. Subset here: FACS-sorted CD8+CD4-CCR7+CD45RA+ naive T cells. The origin of the receptors is a human donor in good health. Some libraries in this study had Jurkat cell RNA spiked in.

About this clonotype itself: Being one base from a much bigger clone, this may be a read error. J is TRBJ2-2 and V is TRBV20-1; 7 positions match TRBD2. The CDR3 spans 15 residues. After removal of 5 bases from V and 0 bases from J, the junction contained 6 bases not matched to a gene. CDR1 and CDR2 from the germline V gene are DFQATT and SNEGSKA (reference sequence). The CDR3 region is CSASSGMANTGELFF. CDR3 nucleotides: TGCAGTGCTTCAAGCGGGATGGCGAACACCGGGGAGCTGTTTTTT.

J is TRBJ2-7 and V is TRBV4-3, with TRBD2 matching over 7 bases. J lost 0 bases, V lost 0 bases, and 8 bases had no gene match. CDR1 is LGHNA and CDR2 is YSLEER in the germline V gene. This CDR3 spans 17 amino acids. The CDR3 sequence: CASSQDSGVAGSYEQYF. CDR3 nucleotides: TGCGCCAGCAGCCAAGATAGTGGGGTAGCGGGCTCCTACGAGCAGTACTTC.

This clonotype was observed many times. The chain links TRBV4-2 to TRBJ2-7; D gene unclear. CDR3 size: 16 residues. The V and J ends lost 0 bases and 2 bases respectively, with 14 bases between them. CDR1 is LGHNA and CDR2 is YNFKEQ in the germline V gene. The CDR3 DNA sequence: TGTGCCAGCAGCCAAGATACTGCTCTAACGACCTACGAGCAGTACTTC. Its translation is CASSQDTALTTYEQYF.

V is TRBV4-1 and J is TRBJ2-7, with TRBD1 as a possible D gene (5 bases). This CDR3 contains 13 residues. Germline CDR1 and CDR2: MGHRA and YSYEKL. The V gene lost 5 bases and the J gene lost 7 bases, with 15 bases spanning the gap. This chain's CDR3 is CASSSRQWNEQYF. The CDR3 bases are TGCGCCAGCAGCAGCCGACAGTGGAATGAGCAGTACTTC.

As regards this clonotype: A much larger clonotype is one base distant, so this may be a read error. V and J are TRBV15 and TRBJ2-7; TRBD1 is a possible D gene (6 bases). The CDR3 totals 14 residues. Germline V gene data show CDR1 as LNHNV and CDR2 as YYDKDF (reference sequence). CDR3 protein: CAASSPRGFDEQYF. In nucleotides, the CDR3 is TGTGCCGCCAGCAGCCCCAGGGGCTTCGACGAGCAGTACTTC.

This clonotype showed up many times. The rearrangement uses TRBV12-3 or TRBV12-4 and TRBJ2-7; D is possibly TRBD1 or TRBD2 (5 bases each). V was clipped by 7 bases and J by 4 bases, with 14 bases between them. This CDR3 is built from 13 residues. CDR3 loop: CASTSGAGYEQYF. The DNA of the CDR3 is TGTGCCAGCACGTCCGGGGCCGGGTACGAGCAGTACTTC.

CDR3 sequence: CASSQDKGTRNTEAFF. The CDR3 region has the DNA TGCGCCAGCAGCCAAGATAAGGGGACAAGGAACACTGAAGCTTTCTTT. V gene TRBV4-3 combines with J gene TRBJ1-1; tentative D call: TRBD1 (6 bases). The CDR3 has 16 amino acids. Germline CDR1 is LGHNA and CDR2 is YSLEER. The V and J ends lost 0 bases and 1 base respectively, with 12 bases between them.

This clonotype was seen at least ten times. V and J are TRBV7-9 and TRBJ2-7, with 7 bases matching TRBD1. J lost 5 bases, V lost 4 bases, and 5 bases had no gene match. This CDR3 comprises 13 residues. The V gene's germline CDR1 is SEHNR and CDR2 FQNEAQ (reference sequence). CDR3 protein: CASSYTGVHEQYF. The CDR3 DNA follows: TGTGCCAGCAGCTACACAGGGGTGCACGAGCAGTACTTC. Using reference TRBV7-9 and TRBJ2-7 for the parts outside the CDR3, the full variable domain is DTGVSQNPRHKITKRGQNVTFRCDPISEHNRLYWYRQTLGQGPEFLTYFQNEAQLEKSRLLSDRFSAERPKGSFSTLEIQRTEQGDSAMYLCASSYTGVHEQYFGPGTRLTVT.

In its sample, this clonotype was seen a few times. The V and J genes are TRBV6-1 and TRBJ1-2; a possible D gene is TRBD1 (5 bases). Germline V gene lookup returns CDR1 MNHNS and CDR2 SASEGT. Trimming removed 6 bases at V and 2 bases at J, with 10 bases between. The CDR3 sequence is 13 residues long. The CDR3 loop reads CASREGRNYGYTF. The CDR3 DNA follows: TGTGCCAGCAGGGAGGGACGGAACTATGGCTACACCTTC.

The rearrangement joins TRBV20-1 to TRBJ2-1, with D uncertain. Between the trimmed V and J ends, which lost 0 bases and 0 bases, there was a span of 6 bases. Germline lookup yields CDR1 DFQATT and CDR2 SNEGSKA (reference sequence). There are 14 residues in the CDR3. The CDR3 DNA sequence: TGCAGTGCTAGAGATCTTCGCTCCTACAATGAGCAGTTCTTC. Protein product: CSARDLRSYNEQFF.